The 2 T cell receptor beta chains in this list originate from one sample, sequenced in a study of T cells in Graves' hyperthyroidism and ophthalmopathy. The source material, RNA transcripts, was used to amplify TCR beta CDR3 regions. TCR CDR3 regions were first amplified by RT-PCR with HTBI primers. In TCRdb, the multiplex PCR reads were re-called with MiXCR into one record per CDR3 protein. This repertoire shows 140,000 or so distinct CDR3 sequences, 22% found once; its top ten account for 60% to 70%. Sequencing used blood. These receptors all come from a woman aged 45-65 years with Graves' hyperthyroidism that later progressed to Graves' ophthalmopathy.

This clonotype has at least ten counts. This chain joins TRBV20-1 and TRBJ1-3, with 11 bases aligning to TRBD1. The CDR3 is 14 residues long. Germline assignment: CDR1 DFQATT and CDR2 SNEGSKA (reference sequence). V shed 5 bases and J 4 bases; nucleotides not matched to a gene: 4. The CDR3 region is CSAPGQGEGNTIYF. For the CDR3, the DNA is TGCAGTGCTCCGGGACAGGGGGAGGGAAACACCATATATTTT.

This clonotype was recorded at least ten times. The chain has TRBV11-2 and TRBJ2-1; D gene ambiguous. Trimming took off 1 base at V and 12 bases at J, with 16 bases between the two ends. Germline V lookup: CDR1 SGHAT, CDR2 FQNNGV. CDR3 length: 14 amino acids. Here the CDR3 DNA reads TGTGCCAGCAGCTTAGGGCCAGGCAGCACCGGGCAGTTCTTC. Translating gives CASSLGPGSTGQFF.